This T cell receptor (beta chain) was profiled in a study of T cell responses to AZD1222 COVID-19 vaccine. About this clone: Its antigen is not known.

CDR1 and CDR2 (germline): SNHLY, FYNNEI. The CDR3 totals 11 residues. Between the trimmed V and J ends, which lost 4 bases and 5 bases, there was a span of 5 bases. Study observations and caveats: Reportedly, nearly half of unique spike TCRs recognized epitopes outside B.1.351/B.1.1.7 mutations. It was only 6 or 7 AZD1222 recipients who were seropositive at baseline.

Using immunoSEQ multiplex PCR, the repertoire was profiled, and TCRdb retains in-frame clones only, with some absent. The repertoire consists of more than 95,000 clones, with 90% occurring once and the leading ten covering around 4.5%. This clonotype originated in an adult in good health. The chain combines TRBV2 with TRBJ1-2; the D gene is possibly TRBD1 (5 bases). The material sequenced was peripheral blood, taken on day 0 of MenACWY control vaccination. CDR3 bases: TGTGCCAGCAGTGCAGGGTATGGCTACACCTTC. Protein sequence: CASSAGYGYTF.